A selection of T cell receptor beta chains follows, all from one sample in a study of cytomegalovirus exposure and HLA in healthy donors. TCRdb's copy holds only in-frame clones and misses some; the assay was immunoSEQ multiplex PCR. The sample lists around 200,000 clones; around 77% were seen once. The sample was PBMCs. These receptors came from a young woman in good health and CMV-seronegative. Each CDR3 is given with its conserved first and last residue. A D gene is named only where the DNA matches it firmly. Clone sizes are given selectively: once, few, many, or a class where the clone is expanded.

D: NA; J: TRBJ1-5; size: NA; V: TRBV29-1; DNA: TGCAGCGTTGAAGATCCACAGGGTGAACAGCCCCAGCATTTT; CDR3: CSVEDPQGEQPQHF
D: TRBD2; J: TRBJ2-2; size: NA; V: TRBV5-1; DNA: TGCGCCAGCAGCGCCCTAGCGGGAGGGACCGGGGAGCTGTTTTTT; CDR3: CASSALAGGTGELFF
D: NA; J: TRBJ1-2; size: NA; V: TRBV7-2; DNA: TGTGCCAGCAGCTTAAGAAGGGGCCTCTATGGCTACACCTTC; CDR3: CASSLRRGLYGYTF
D: TRBD1; J: TRBJ1-1; size: NA; V: TRBV6-5; DNA: TGTGCCAGCAGTTTACCGACAGGGAAAGCTTTCTTT; CDR3: CASSLPTGKAFF
D: TRBD2; J: TRBJ2-7; size: NA; V: TRBV2; DNA: TGTGCCAGCAGTGGAGGCGGGGGGGCGTTCTACGAGCAGTACTTC; CDR3: CASSGGGGAFYEQYF
D: NA; J: TRBJ1-1; size: NA; V: TRBV27; DNA: TGTGCCAGCAGTTTATTCTCGAACACTGAAGCTTTCTTT; CDR3: CASSLFSNTEAFF
D: TRBD2; J: TRBJ2-2; size: NA; V: TRBV7-2; DNA: TGTGCCAGCAGATTCTCGAGCGGGAGGAGGGCCGGGGAGCTGTTTTTT; CDR3: CASRFSSGRRAGELFF
D: TRBD2; J: TRBJ2-5; size: NA; V: TRBV2; DNA: TGTGCCAGCAGTGGGATTCGCGGGGGGCGGGAGACCCAGTACTTC; CDR3: CASSGIRGGRETQYF
D: TRBD1; J: TRBJ1-1; size: NA; V: TRBV29-1; DNA: TGCAGCGCGAGGGGGACAGGAAACACTGAAGCTTTCTTT; CDR3: CSARGTGNTEAFF
D: NA; J: TRBJ1-3; size: few; V: TRBV4-2; DNA: TGTGCCAGCAGCCAAGAACAGGAATACTCTGGAAACACCATATATTTT; CDR3: CASSQEQEYSGNTIYF
D: TRBD2; J: TRBJ2-7; size: NA; V: TRBV30; DNA: TGTGCCTGGATCGGATATCGGGCTAGCGGGACCCCCTACGAGCAGTACTTC; CDR3: CAWIGYRASGTPYEQYF
D: TRBD2; J: TRBJ2-3; size: NA; V: TRBV4-2; DNA: TGTGCCAGCAGCCAAGTGGTAGCGGGTATTCACTCTAGCACAGATACGCAGTATTTT; CDR3: CASSQVVAGIHSSTDTQYF